The 30 T cell receptor beta chains below were found in one sample sequenced in a study of Tregs in tolerant kidney transplant recipients. Assay used: immunoSEQ multiplex PCR; TCRdb lists only in-frame clones, some missing. The sample lists over 70,000 clones, roughly 91% seen once, with roughly 1.5% in the top ten. The nonmyeloablative bone marrow transplants came from related graft donors, with transient mixed chimerism. This specimen was CD4+ T cells from blood (PBMCs), taken 24 months after the transplant. The receptors were sampled from a human patient who received a combined kidney and bone marrow transplant. Some T cells here may be from the graft donor.

The chain carries TRBV30 and TRBJ2-3; no clear D gene. The CDR3 contains 12 residues. CDR1 is GTSNPN, CDR2 SVGIG, per germline (reference sequence). With 0 bases removed from V and 7 bases from J, the gap between germline ends came to 8 bases. This CDR3 is CAWSVNPNTQYF. The CDR3 DNA reads as TGTGCCTGGAGTGTAAACCCTAATACGCAGTATTTT.

The gene calls are TRBV29-1 and TRBJ2-3, with 10 bases identical to TRBD1. Germline CDR1 reads SQVTM; CDR2 reads ANQGSEA. This CDR3 contains 13 residues. The V segment lost 4 bases and the J segment 4 bases; nucleotides outside the gene matches: 2. DNA for the CDR3: TGCAGCGTTGGGACAGGGGGTTCAGATACGCAGTATTTT. It encodes CSVGTGGSDTQYF.

The V call is TRBV7-9, the J call TRBJ2-6; TRBD1 agrees at 12 bases. The CDR3 is 18 amino acids. V trimming: 7 bases; J trimming: 0 bases; junction bases outside the gene matches: 7. Germline V gives CDR1 SEHNR, CDR2 FQNEAQ (reference sequence). CDR3 bases: TGTGCCAGCACCCCGGTGGGACAGGGGGCCTCTGGGGCCAACGTCCTGACTTTC. This sequence encodes CASTPVGQGASGANVLTF.

The chain couples TRBV25-1 to TRBJ1-2, with D uncertain. The CDR3 contains 15 residues. Trimming removed 3 bases at V and 3 bases at J, with 14 bases between. CDR1 and CDR2 from the germline V gene are MGHDK and SYGVNS. This CDR3 is CASSDGGLGHYGYTF. DNA for the CDR3: TGTGCCAGCAGTGATGGAGGGTTAGGTCACTATGGCTACACCTTC.

The chain has TRBV5-1 and TRBJ2-3; 12 bases are a match to TRBD2. CDR3 length: 17 amino acids. CDR1 and CDR2 from the germline V gene are SGHRS and YFSETQ. J lost 2 bases, V lost 4 bases, and 8 bases had no gene match. In DNA, the CDR3 is TGCGCCAGCAGCCGCCAACTAGCGGGGGGAAACACAGATACGCAGTATTTT. Amino acids: CASSRQLAGGNTDTQYF.

The V gene is TRBV5-1, the J gene TRBJ2-7, with TRBD1 as a possible D gene (6 bases). Germline-derived CDR1 and CDR2 are SGHRS and YFSETQ. The CDR3 is 14 residues long. Trimming cost V 2 bases and J 2 bases, with 11 bases left between them. CDR3 DNA: TGCGCCAGCAGCTTTTCAGGGACAACCTACGAGCAGTACTTC. Translated, it gives CASSFSGTTYEQYF.

The chain uses TRBV7-2 and TRBJ2-1; 11 bases fit TRBD2. J lost 7 bases, V lost 4 bases, and 9 bases had no gene match. The CDR3 has 16 residues. From germline, CDR1 is SGHTA and CDR2 FQGNSA. CDR3 sequence reads: CASSWISGRARNEQFF. CDR3 bases: TGTGCCAGCAGCTGGATTAGCGGGAGGGCCAGGAATGAGCAGTTCTTC.

The V call is TRBV6-1, the J call TRBJ2-5, with D hard to call. V lost 4 bases, J lost 0 bases, and 3 bases lay in between. The germline gives CDR1 MNHNS, CDR2 SASEGT. The CDR3 covers 12 residues. CDR3 in amino acids: CASSAYQETQYF. The CDR3 coding sequence is TGTGCCAGCAGTGCCTACCAAGAGACCCAGTACTTC.

The chain couples TRBV7-3 to TRBJ2-1; 11 nucleotides agree with TRBD2. The germline gives CDR1 SGHTA, CDR2 FQGTGA. CDR3 length: 16 residues. The junction had 5 bases not matched to a gene; V was cut back by 2 bases and J by 5 bases. The CDR3 is CASSLDGTSGHNEQFF. CDR3 DNA sequence: TGTGCCAGCAGCTTAGACGGGACTAGCGGACACAATGAGCAGTTCTTC.

This chain uses TRBV5-1 with TRBJ2-5; 9 nucleotides line up with TRBD1. The CDR3 covers 15 residues. V lost 6 bases to trimming and J lost 2 bases; unmatched junction nucleotides: 8. Per germline, CDR1 SGHRS and CDR2 YFSETQ. CDR3 in amino acids: CASTGWGQGQETQYF. The CDR3 region has the DNA TGCGCCAGCACGGGGTGGGGACAGGGTCAAGAGACCCAGTACTTC.

Concerning this clone: The sample has other DNA sequences that encode this CDR3 too. The CDR3 sequence: CAWSSSLSTGGYNSPLHF. The CDR3 DNA reads TGTGCCTGGAGTTCTTCTCTTTCGACAGGGGGATATAATTCACCCCTCCACTTT. V gene TRBV30 combines with J gene TRBJ1-6; the match to TRBD1 covers 9 bases. Trimming cost V 2 bases and J 4 bases; bases outside gene matches: 12. This CDR3 contains 18 residues. Germline V lookup: CDR1 GTSNPN, CDR2 SVGIG (reference sequence).

This clone was detected only a few times. The genes are TRBV5-1 and TRBJ1-3; D is unresolved. Trimming cost V 2 bases and J 0 bases, with 6 bases left between them. Germline V gene data show CDR1 as SGHRS and CDR2 as YFSETQ. The CDR3 length is 14 residues. CDR3 protein: CASSLEHSGNTIYF. The CDR3 nucleotides are TGCGCCAGCAGCTTAGAACACTCTGGAAACACCATATATTTT.

The gene calls are TRBV5-4 and TRBJ2-5, with 8 bases fitting TRBD1. From germline, CDR1 is SGHNT and CDR2 YYREEE (reference sequence). The CDR3 runs 17 residues. With V trimmed by 4 bases and J by 1 base, 12 bases remained unmatched. The CDR3 DNA reads as TGTGCCAGCAGCCCCACGGCCGGACAGGGAACCCAAGAGACCCAGTACTTC. This codes for CASSPTAGQGTQETQYF.

The table lists this clone with a count of one. The chain carries TRBV9 and TRBJ2-1, with 7 bases identical to TRBD1. The CDR3 length is 17 residues. In germline, CDR1 is SGDLS, CDR2 YYNGEE. J was trimmed by 10 bases and V by 0 bases; bases with no gene match: 16. The CDR3: CASSVGRGGALRGEQFF. Written as DNA, the CDR3 is TGTGCCAGCAGCGTAGGCCGGGGTGGAGCGCTCAGGGGGGAGCAGTTCTTC.

For this clone: The junction departs from germline at one end; a sequencing error may be responsible. This rearrangement joins TRBV5-8 to TRBJ2-7, with D uncertain. In germline, CDR1 is SGHTS, CDR2 YDEGEE. The CDR3 length is 15 residues. The CDR3, as DNA: TGTGCCAGCAGCCACCCAACCAGGTGGTCCTACGAGCAGTGCTTC. The encoded protein is CASSHPTRWSYEQCF.

The chain couples TRBV18 to TRBJ1-2; the D gene is possibly TRBD1 (6 bases). From germline, CDR1 is KGHSH and CDR2 LQKENI. The CDR3 is made up of 14 amino acids. V lost 8 bases and J lost 2, with 15 bases in between. CDR3 region: CASARTDSNYGYTF. CDR3 DNA sequence: TGTGCCAGCGCACGGACAGACTCAAACTATGGCTACACCTTC.

The count of this clone is one. The chain has TRBV5-1 and TRBJ2-3; D uncertain. The CDR3 length is 16 residues. CDR1 is SGHRS, CDR2 YFSETQ, per germline. The germline V and J ends were trimmed by 0 bases and 0 bases, with 11 bases remaining between them. The DNA for the CDR3 is TGCGCCAGCAGCTTGGAATGGGCCAAAAGCACAGATACGCAGTATTTT. This sequence encodes CASSLEWAKSTDTQYF.

This chain connects TRBV7-2 to TRBJ1-5, with D unresolved. This CDR3 is 14 amino acids long. CDR1 is SGHTA, CDR2 FQGNSA, per germline. Trimming took 5 bases from V and 10 from J, leaving 18 bases between them. The CDR3 DNA reads TGTGCCAGCAGCCGTTCAACCAACGGAGTCCCCCAGCATTTT. It codes for CASSRSTNGVPQHF.

V is TRBV6-1 and J is TRBJ1-5; tentative D call: TRBD1 (6 bases). Germline lookup yields CDR1 MNHNS and CDR2 SASEGT. Trimming removed 2 bases at V and 2 bases at J, with 10 bases between. The length of the CDR3 is 15 residues. Written as DNA, the CDR3 is TGTGCCAGCAGTGAATGGGGGGGCCGCAATCAGCCCCAGCATTTT. It is translated as CASSEWGGRNQPQHF.

The chain couples TRBV4-2 to TRBJ2-7, with TRBD1 as a possible D gene (6 bases). The CDR3 contains 17 residues. V was pared by 2 bases and J by 2 bases, with 19 bases between. The germline gives CDR1 LGHNA, CDR2 YNFKEQ. DNA for the CDR3: TGTGCCAGCAGCCAAAATACCGGGACATCTCTTACCTACGAGCAGTACTTC. Protein product: CASSQNTGTSLTYEQYF.

V and J are TRBV5-1 and TRBJ2-1, with 10 nucleotides matching TRBD1. CDR1 is SGHRS, CDR2 YFSETQ, per germline. The ends lost 0 bases at V and 9 bases at J; junction bases unmatched: 12. This CDR3 comprises 17 residues. The CDR3 nucleotides are TGCGCCAGCAGCTTGGCTCTGACAGGGGGCGGTTCAGGTGAGCAGTTCTTC. It encodes CASSLALTGGGSGEQFF.

The chain couples TRBV19 to TRBJ1-5; no clear D gene. This CDR3 region has 13 residues. Germline V gene data show CDR1 as LNHDA and CDR2 as SQIVND (reference sequence). V was trimmed by 5 bases and J by 4 bases, leaving 9 bases between them. The CDR3 nucleotides are TGTGCCAGTAGTCCCGGGATAAATCAGCCCCAGCATTTT. Amino acids: CASSPGINQPQHF.

The gene calls are TRBV27 and TRBJ2-3, with D possibly matching TRBD2 (5 bases). Germline V gene sequence: CDR1 MNHEY, CDR2 SMNVEV (reference sequence). The CDR3 loop spans 15 amino acids. The V end was cut by 5 bases, the J end by 1 base, with 13 bases between. CDR3 in DNA: TGTGCCAGCAGTCCCCAACTAGTCCGCACAGATACGCAGTATTTT. Translated, it gives CASSPQLVRTDTQYF.

The chain joins TRBV11-3 to TRBJ2-1, with 7 nucleotides matching TRBD2. This CDR3 is built from 16 residues. With 2 bases clipped from V and 4 bases from J, the junction kept 8 bases outside the gene matches. Germline values: CDR1 SGHNT, CDR2 YENEEA. The CDR3 region has the DNA TGTGCCAGCAGCTTACGTGGCGGGAGTATATACAATGAGCAGTTCTTC. Protein: CASSLRGGSIYNEQFF.

V and J are TRBV11-2 and TRBJ2-5, with D hard to call. V was pared by 4 bases and J by 0 bases, with 6 bases between. The length of the CDR3 is 13 residues. The germline V gene encodes CDR1 SGHAT and CDR2 FQNNGV. Written as DNA, the CDR3 is TGTGCCAGCAGCTCTCTGTACCAAGAGACCCAGTACTTC. Its protein is CASSSLYQETQYF.

The gene calls are TRBV19 and TRBJ2-3; a weak D match, TRBD2 (6 bases). The V gene's germline CDR1 is LNHDA and CDR2 SQIVND (reference sequence). This CDR3 is 17 amino acids long. Trimming left V 5 bases short and J 0 bases short, with 18 bases between. CDR3 amino acids: CASSRSGSSGSTDTQYF. The CDR3 coding sequence is TGTGCCAGTAGTCGGTCAGGTTCCAGCGGGAGCACAGATACGCAGTATTTT. Using reference TRBV19 and TRBJ2-3 for the parts outside the CDR3, the full variable domain is DGGITQSPKYLFRKEGQNVTLSCEQNLNHDAMYWYRQDPGQGLRLIYYSQIVNDFQKGDIAEGYSVSREKKESFPLTVTSAQKNPTAFYLCASSRSGSSGSTDTQYFGPGTRLTVL.

The CDR3 sequence: CAISEQSGANVLTF. The CDR3 nucleotides read TGTGCCATCAGTGAACAGTCTGGGGCCAACGTCCTGACTTTC. The rearrangement joins TRBV10-3 to TRBJ2-6; D is uncertain. The germline CDR1 and CDR2 sequences are ENHRY and SYGVKD. Trimming took 3 bases from V and 1 from J, leaving 4 bases between them. The CDR3 is 14 amino acids.

The CDR3 reads CASSLRLATYNEQFF. The CDR3, as DNA: TGCGCCAGCAGCTTGCGACTAGCCACCTACAATGAGCAGTTCTTC. The gene calls are TRBV5-1 and TRBJ2-1, with TRBD2 matching over 7 bases. CDR3 length equals 15 residues. Germline V CDR1 and CDR2: SGHRS, YFSETQ. The V segment lost 1 base and the J segment 2 bases; nucleotides outside the gene matches: 3.

The rearrangement links TRBV5-1 to TRBJ1-6; 8 positions agree with TRBD1. Germline V gene sequence: CDR1 SGHRS, CDR2 YFSETQ. This CDR3 has 14 residues. With V trimmed by 6 bases and J by 8 bases, 7 bases remained unmatched. The DNA for the CDR3 is TGCGCCAGCACTCTGACAGGGGTTGATTCACCCCTCCACTTT. This translates into CASTLTGVDSPLHF.

The CDR3 DNA follows: TGTGCCAGCAGACAATTTGGGGGACAGGGGGGCGAGCAGTACTTC. This codes for CASRQFGGQGGEQYF. This chain links TRBV11-3 with TRBJ2-7; 11 bases map to TRBD1. The CDR3 has 15 residues. Germline trimming cut 6 bases from V and 6 bases from J; bases unmatched to any gene: 10. The germline gives CDR1 SGHNT, CDR2 YENEEA.